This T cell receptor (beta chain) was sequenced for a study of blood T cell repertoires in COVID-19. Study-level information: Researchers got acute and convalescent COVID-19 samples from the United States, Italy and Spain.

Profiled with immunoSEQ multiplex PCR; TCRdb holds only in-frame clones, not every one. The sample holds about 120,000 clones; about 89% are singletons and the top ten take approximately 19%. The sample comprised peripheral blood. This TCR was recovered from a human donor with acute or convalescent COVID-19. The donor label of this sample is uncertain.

This CDR3 reads CASSPGGGYDEQYF. In DNA, the CDR3 is TGTGCCAGCTCACCGGGCGGGGGCTACGACGAGCAGTACTTC. The rearrangement uses TRBV18 and TRBJ2-7, with a possible D match to TRBD2 (7 bases). V gave up 3 bases and J gave up 5 bases, with 14 bases separating them. From germline, CDR1 is KGHSH and CDR2 LQKENI. This CDR3 contains 14 residues.